Sequencing of this T cell receptor (beta chain) was carried out in a study of regulatory T cells in long-lasting Graves disease. Points from the study as a whole: Whereas approximately 980 public clonotypes were shared by new patients, persistent patients shared more, at a few thousand. Persistent disease preferred TRBV28, TRBJ1-2 and TRBJ2-5; new disease, TRBV20-1 and TRBJ2-1. Study was limited to peripheral blood, excluding thyroid tissue.

With iRepertoire HTBI primers and Arm-PCR of CDR3 regions, TCR beta libraries were built. TCRdb recomputed calls from the multiplex PCR reads with MiXCR, one row per CDR3 protein. The sample holds roughly 400,000 distinct CDR3 sequences, over 14% seen once. The time point was: newly diagnosed GD, antithyroid drugs for less than 3 months. PBMC RNA was the source of the TCR library. V was cut by 6 bases and J by 0 bases, with 9 bases left in between. Germline CDR1 and CDR2: MNHNS and SASEGT. This CDR3 has 14 amino acids. This clonotype was seen at least ten times. The antigen remains undetermined. The same sample was also studied in work on T cells in Graves' hyperthyroidism and ophthalmopathy. That study adds: Hyperthyroidism had been newly diagnosed in patients aged 18 to 65, and its duration was under 2 months.

The TCR sequence derives from a middle-aged woman with Graves disease. The sequences come from peripheral blood mononuclear cells (PBMCs), collected at new diagnosis, from a patient treated with antithyroid drugs. The J gene is TRBJ1-5, the V gene TRBV6-1; D is ambiguous. The DNA of the CDR3 is TGTGCCAGCAGCACCAGCGATAGCAATCAGCCCCAGCATTTT. This translates into CASSTSDSNQPQHF.